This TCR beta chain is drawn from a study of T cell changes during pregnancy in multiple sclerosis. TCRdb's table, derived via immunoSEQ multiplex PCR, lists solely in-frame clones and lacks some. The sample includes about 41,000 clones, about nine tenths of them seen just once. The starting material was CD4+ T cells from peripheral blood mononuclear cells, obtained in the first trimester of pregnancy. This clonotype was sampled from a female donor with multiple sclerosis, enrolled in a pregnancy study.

The CDR3 sequence is CSAWSNEQFF. The CDR3 DNA sequence: TGCAGTGCCTGGAGCAATGAGCAGTTCTTC. This chain connects TRBV20-1 to TRBJ2-1, with D unclear. The CDR3 runs 10 residues. The germline V gene encodes CDR1 DFQATT and CDR2 SNEGSKA (reference sequence). V was shortened by 6 bases and J by 6 bases, with 6 bases between the two germline ends.